This TCR beta chain originates from a study of blood T cell repertoires in COVID-19. Study background: Acute-phase and convalescent COVID-19 samples originated in the United States, Italy and Spain. The cDNA or gDNA used as material had been derived from T cells, B-cell-depleted T cells, or PBMCs.

This CDR3 is built from 16 residues. Germline V gene data show CDR1 as MNHEY and CDR2 as SVGEGT. The V and J ends lost 2 bases and 2 bases respectively, with 16 bases between them. Study processing details: Nucleated cell number was recorded as an estimate derived from reference gene primer amplification. Assay used: immunoSEQ multiplex PCR; TCRdb lists only in-frame clones, some missing. V and J calls and clone size are as listed in that table; D and trimming were resolved from the DNA. The repertoire holds about 110,000 clones, with 87% as singletons. This chain uses TRBV6-2 or TRBV6-3 with TRBJ2-7; D gene uncertain. Sequencing input: peripheral blood. This clonotype originated in a human donor in a cohort sampled during active COVID-19. Here the CDR3 DNA reads TGTGCCAGCAGTTACCCTGGCCCTAGTCGCCCCTACGAGCAGTACTTC. Translating it yields CASSYPGPSRPYEQYF.